Listed below are T cell receptor beta chains from one sample, sequenced in a study of post-analysis software for immune sequencing data. TCRdb re-called the PCR reads through MiXCR, storing one row per CDR3 protein. The sample has approximately 730,000 distinct CDR3 sequences, around 27% seen once. Material for sequencing was blood. The origin of the receptors is a girl aged 10-17 years with multiple sclerosis. Both conserved end residues are part of each CDR3. The D gene is left open where the match is weak. The size of a clone is reported for some rows only, either as once, few or many, or as a class for expanded clones.

TRBD1	TRBJ1-2	TRBV29-1	NA	CTGGQGDYGYTF	TGCACCGGAGGACAGGGAGACTATGGCTACACCTTC
TRBD1	TRBJ2-1	TRBV9	few	CASSVAGTGPNEQFF	TGTGCCAGCAGCGTCGCCGGGACAGGGCCCAATGAGCAGTTCTTC
NA	TRBJ1-2	TRBV28	NA	CASSLSSGGRLGYTF	TGTGCCAGCAGTTTGTCTTCCGGGGGGCGATTGGGCTACACCTTC
TRBD1	TRBJ2-7	TRBV7-2	NA	CASSFTGQGAHEQYF	TGTGCCAGCAGCTTCACGGGACAGGGGGCCCACGAGCAGTACTTC
NA	TRBJ2-2	TRBV6-5	few	CASSRGATGELFF	TGTGCCAGCAGCCGGGGAGCGACCGGGGAGCTGTTTTTT
TRBD2	TRBJ2-7	TRBV5-1	NA	CASSAGLAGALSYEQYF	TGCGCCAGCAGCGCCGGACTAGCGGGAGCTTTATCCTACGAGCAGTACTTC
NA	TRBJ2-5	TRBV7-9	few	CASSFRAGLETQYF	TGTGCCAGCAGCTTTAGGGCCGGTTTGGAGACCCAGTACTTC
TRBD1	TRBJ2-3	TRBV20-1	NA	CSARVGRQGLDTQYF	TGCAGTGCTAGAGTTGGGCGACAGGGCTTAGATACGCAGTATTTT
TRBD1	TRBJ1-2	TRBV27	few	CASSLYGTGGNYGYTF	TGTGCCAGCAGTTTATACGGGACAGGGGGTAACTATGGCTACACCTTC
NA	TRBJ2-5	TRBV6-5	NA	CASSYSSVGVGETQYF	TGTGCCAGCAGTTACTCGTCCGTGGGAGTCGGAGAGACCCAGTACTTC
TRBD2	TRBJ2-1	TRBV7-2	many	CASSLGLALSSYNEQFF	TGTGCCAGCAGCTTGGGACTAGCCCTAAGCTCCTACAATGAGCAGTTCTTC
TRBD2	TRBJ2-1	TRBV6-5	few	CASSSPGLPKDNEQFF	TGTGCCAGCAGTTCTCCGGGACTACCTAAAGACAATGAGCAGTTCTTC
TRBD1	TRBJ1-1	TRBV7-9	NA	CASSLAYRGPEAFF	TGTGCCAGCAGCTTAGCGTACAGGGGCCCTGAAGCTTTCTTT
TRBD1	TRBJ2-4	TRBV7-2	NA	CASSAWTGGAGILYF	TGTGCCAGCAGCGCCTGGACAGGGGGCGCGGGAATTCTGTACTTC
NA	TRBJ2-7	TRBV20-1	NA	CSVLRGGEQYF	TGCAGTGTTCTACGGGGTGGGGAGCAGTACTTC
NA	TRBJ2-1	TRBV5-5	once	CASSLEASVGRNEQFF	TGTGCCAGCAGCTTGGAGGCTAGTGTTGGGAGAAATGAGCAGTTCTTC
NA	TRBJ1-1	TRBV20-1	few	CSARKEGGNTEAFF	TGCAGTGCTAGAAAGGAGGGGGGGAACACTGAAGCTTTCTTT
NA	TRBJ1-1	TRBV29-1	NA	CSVTHGVNTEAFF	TGCAGCGTGACACATGGCGTGAACACTGAAGCTTTCTTT
TRBD1	TRBJ2-1	TRBV5-1	NA	CASRRDRGLGNEQFF	TGCGCCAGCCGGAGGGACAGGGGATTAGGCAATGAGCAGTTCTTC
NA	TRBJ2-5	TRBV20-1	NA	CSARGLSSRGTQYF	TGCAGTGCTAGGGGGCTTTCCTCAAGAGGGACCCAGTACTTC
NA	TRBJ2-4	TRBV28	NA	CASAGPGENIQYF	TGTGCCAGCGCCGGGCCGGGGGAAAACATTCAGTACTTC
TRBD1	TRBJ2-6	TRBV5-6	many	CASSPGTGISGANVLTF	TGTGCCAGCAGCCCGGGGACAGGGATCTCTGGGGCCAACGTCCTGACTTTC
TRBD1	TRBJ1-1	TRBV7-9	NA	CASTRQGLNTEAFF	TGTGCCAGCACCCGACAGGGTCTGAACACTGAAGCTTTCTTT
TRBD1	TRBJ2-7	TRBV4-3	NA	CASSQDRQGLYEQYF	TGCGCCAGCAGCCAGGATCGACAGGGCCTCTACGAGCAGTACTTC
NA	TRBJ1-5	TRBV6-9	few	CASRGWQGIHGDSNQPQHF	TGTGCCAGCAGGGGATGGCAGGGGATCCATGGCGATAGCAATCAGCCCCAGCATTTT
NA	TRBJ2-1	TRBV6-4	NA	CASSTGRAPSNEQFF	TGTGCCAGCAGTACGGGCAGGGCCCCCTCCAATGAGCAGTTCTTC
NA	TRBJ1-2	TRBV10-1	NA	CASSDYRVGSSGYTF	TGCGCCAGCAGTGACTACAGGGTGGGGTCCTCTGGCTACACCTTC
TRBD2	TRBJ2-7	TRBV2	few	CASSEAGLAAYEQYF	TGTGCCAGCAGTGAAGCGGGACTAGCGGCCTACGAGCAGTACTTC
NA	TRBJ2-7	TRBV14	few	CASSQWGLGGRNEQYF	TGTGCCAGCAGCCAATGGGGGCTCGGGGGTCGCAACGAGCAGTACTTC
NA	TRBJ2-5	TRBV7-2	once	CASSLRLVASLEGEAQYF	TGTGCCAGCAGCTTAAGACTAGTTGCAAGCCTGGAGGGGGAGGCCCAGTACTTC
NA	TRBJ1-1	TRBV19	few	CASTEDRAGTEAFF	TGTGCCAGTACCGAAGACCGAGCCGGCACTGAAGCTTTCTTT
TRBD1	TRBJ2-5	TRBV6-6	few	CASRYLSGTGEWEQYF	TGTGCCAGCAGATACCTGTCCGGGACAGGGGAGTGGGAGCAGTACTTC
TRBD2	TRBJ2-1	TRBV29-1	NA	CSAGTSAYNEQFF	TGCAGCGCCGGGACTAGCGCGTACAATGAGCAGTTCTTC
NA	TRBJ2-7	TRBV20-1	NA	CSARQTGSYEQYF	TGCAGTGCTAGACAAACAGGGAGTTACGAGCAGTACTTC
NA	TRBJ2-5	TRBV9	NA	CASSVGGAGVEEQYF	TGTGCCAGCAGCGTAGGGGGGGCGGGAGTGGAGGAGCAGTACTTC
TRBD2	TRBJ2-7	TRBV11-2	once	CAGSPRVAGVVEQYF	TGTGCCGGCAGCCCCCGGGTAGCGGGAGTGGTCGAGCAGTACTTC
NA	TRBJ2-7	TRBV18	NA	CASSPGAEQYF	TGTGCCAGCTCACCAGGGGCCGAGCAGTACTTC
TRBD1	TRBJ2-7	TRBV28	NA	CASRTGQAYEQYF	TGTGCCAGCAGGACGGGACAGGCCTACGAGCAGTACTTC
TRBD1	TRBJ1-1	TRBV7-2	NA	CASSLEQGASRTFF	TGTGCCAGCAGCTTAGAACAGGGGGCATCTAGAACTTTCTTT
TRBD1	TRBJ2-7	TRBV6-6	NA	CASSYGDSNSYEQYF	TGTGCCAGCAGTTACGGGGACAGCAACTCCTACGAGCAGTACTTC
TRBD2	TRBJ2-5	TRBV7-2	NA	CASSAGGLAGGRQETQYF	TGTGCCAGCAGCGCAGGGGGACTAGCGGGGGGGCGGCAAGAGACCCAGTACTTC
TRBD2	TRBJ2-1	TRBV7-9	few	CVSSPPDGERDDNEQFF	TGTGTCAGCAGCCCTCCGGACGGCGAGCGGGACGACAATGAGCAGTTCTTC
NA	TRBJ2-3	TRBV6-1	few	CASSEVGNPDTQYF	TGTGCCAGCAGTGAAGTCGGGAATCCAGATACGCAGTATTTT
NA	TRBJ1-5	TRBV18	many	CASSRNSNQPQHF	TGTGCCAGCAGCCGAAATAGCAATCAGCCCCAGCATTTT
NA	TRBJ1-2	TRBV6-6	many	CASSYSGGKGGYTF	TGTGCCAGCAGTTACTCGGGAGGGAAGGGCGGCTACACCTTC
TRBD2	TRBJ2-1	TRBV20-1	NA	CSAEGASGRYNEQFF	TGCAGTGCAGAAGGGGCTAGCGGGAGGTACAATGAGCAGTTCTTC
NA	TRBJ2-5	TRBV7-9	NA	CASSAALIQETQYF	TGTGCCAGCAGCGCTGCGCTAATCCAAGAGACCCAGTACTTC
NA	TRBJ2-7	TRBV5-1	few	CASSLTGAGGEQYF	TGCGCCAGCAGCTTGACAGGGGCCGGGGGGGAGCAGTACTTC